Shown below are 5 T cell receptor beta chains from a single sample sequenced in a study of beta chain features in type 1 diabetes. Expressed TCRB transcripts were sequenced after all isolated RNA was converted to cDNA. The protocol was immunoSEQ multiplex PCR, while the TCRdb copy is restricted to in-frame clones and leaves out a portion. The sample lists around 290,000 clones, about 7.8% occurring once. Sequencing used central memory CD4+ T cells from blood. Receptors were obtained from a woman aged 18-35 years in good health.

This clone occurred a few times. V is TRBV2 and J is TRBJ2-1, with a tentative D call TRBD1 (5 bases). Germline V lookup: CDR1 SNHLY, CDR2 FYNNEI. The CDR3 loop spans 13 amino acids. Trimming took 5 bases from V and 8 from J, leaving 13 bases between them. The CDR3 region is CASSTGNSDEQFF. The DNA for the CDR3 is TGTGCCAGCAGTACAGGAAATTCGGATGAGCAGTTCTTC.

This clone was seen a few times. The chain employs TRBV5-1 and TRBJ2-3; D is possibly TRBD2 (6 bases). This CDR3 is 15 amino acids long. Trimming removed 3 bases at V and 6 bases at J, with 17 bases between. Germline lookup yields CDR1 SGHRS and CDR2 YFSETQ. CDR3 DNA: TGCGCCAGCAGCTGGGGACTTGTGTTGCCCGATACGCAGTATTTT. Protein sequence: CASSWGLVLPDTQYF.

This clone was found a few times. The CDR3, as DNA: TGTGCCAGCAATCCAGGAGACTCTGGGGCCAACGTCCTGACTTTC. Protein product: CASNPGDSGANVLTF. The chain is built from TRBV6-5 and TRBJ2-6; D unclear. The CDR3 contains 15 residues. V was trimmed by 7 bases and J by 0 bases, leaving 10 bases between them. Germline-derived CDR1 and CDR2 are MNHEY and SVGAGI.

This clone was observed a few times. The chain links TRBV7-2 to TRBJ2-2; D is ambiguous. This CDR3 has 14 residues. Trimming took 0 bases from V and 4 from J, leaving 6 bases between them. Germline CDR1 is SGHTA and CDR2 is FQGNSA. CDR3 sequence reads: CASSLAHTTGELFF. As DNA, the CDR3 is TGTGCCAGCAGCTTAGCGCATACCACCGGGGAGCTGTTTTTT.

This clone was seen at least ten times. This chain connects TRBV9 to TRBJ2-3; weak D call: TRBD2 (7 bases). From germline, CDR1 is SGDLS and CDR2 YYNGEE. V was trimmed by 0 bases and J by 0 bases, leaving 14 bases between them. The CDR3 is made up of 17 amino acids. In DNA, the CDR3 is TGTGCCAGCAGCGTAGAGGGCGGGGGCCTAAGCACAGATACGCAGTATTTT. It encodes CASSVEGGGLSTDTQYF.